The 3 T cell receptor beta chains listed next were all sequenced from one sample in a study of response to subunit inactivated influenza vaccine. TCRdb re-analysed the RT-PCR reads in MiXCR, keeping a single row per CDR3 protein. The sample has 650,000 to 850,000 distinct CDR3 sequences, about 15% seen once. This sample comprised PBMCs from blood, obtained 14 to 15 days before vaccination. These receptors were taken from a man aged 45-60 years who received an inactivated influenza vaccine.

The chain is built from TRBV20-1 and TRBJ1-5, with D possibly matching TRBD1 (6 bases). Deletions cut 5 bases from V and 7 bases from J, with 15 bases between. The CDR3 is 13 amino acids. Germline V gene data show CDR1 as DFQATT and CDR2 as SNEGSKA (reference sequence). The CDR3 DNA is TGCAGTGCTTTAAGAGGGGGAGGCCAGCCCCAGCATTTT. Translated: CSALRGGGQPQHF.

The chain joins TRBV5-1 to TRBJ2-7; TRBD1 is a possible D gene (6 bases). The CDR3 is 14 amino acids. V was clipped by 0 bases and J by 3 bases, with 10 bases between them. Germline values: CDR1 SGHRS, CDR2 YFSETQ. The CDR3 DNA reads TGCGCCAGCAGCTTGGGACAGGCCTTCTACGAGCAGTACTTC. Amino acids: CASSLGQAFYEQYF. The full variable domain, rest sourced from reference TRBV5-1 and TRBJ2-7, is KAGVTQTPRYLIKTRGQQVTLSCSPISGHRSVSWYQQTPGQGLQFLFEYFSETQRNKGNFPGRFSGRQFSNSRSEMNVSTLELGDSALYLCASSLGQAFYEQYFGPGTRLTVT.

This clonotype was seen a handful of times. The CDR3 DNA reads as TGCAGCGTTGGAGACAGGAGGGTATTCAATGAGCAGTTCTTC. This translates into CSVGDRRVFNEQFF. The chain carries TRBV29-1 and TRBJ2-1, with D perhaps matching TRBD1 or TRBD2 (6 bases each). Germline CDR1 SQVTM, CDR2 ANQGSEA. The length of the CDR3 is 14 residues. V lost 4 bases to trimming and J lost 6 bases, with 16 bases between them.